These 20 T cell receptor beta chains share one sample of origin, sequenced in a study of STAT5B mutations in CD4+ large granular lymphocyte leukemia. Clones were read by immunoSEQ multiplex PCR, and TCRdb kept only the in-frame ones, dropping some. The sample has 20,000 to 25,000 clones; about 80% are singletons. Sequenced material: CD4+ T cells from blood buffy coats. Source of these receptors: a human donor in good health.

This clone appeared a few times. The chain uses TRBV19 and TRBJ1-5; D is unclear. Trimming took off 2 bases at V and 0 bases at J, with 11 bases between the two ends. The CDR3 length is 16 residues. From germline, CDR1 is LNHDA and CDR2 SQIVND (reference sequence). The DNA of the CDR3 is TGTGCCAGTAGTATATACGGTCGGGGTAGCAATCAGCCCCAGCATTTT. Translated, it gives CASSIYGRGSNQPQHF. The full variable domain, its missing parts supplied by reference TRBV19 and TRBJ1-5, is DGGITQSPKYLFRKEGQNVTLSCEQNLNHDAMYWYRQDPGQGLRLIYYSQIVNDFQKGDIAEGYSVSREKKESFPLTVTSAQKNPTAFYLCASSIYGRGSNQPQHFGDGTRLSIL.

This sequence joins TRBV5-1 and TRBJ2-1, with TRBD2 identical over 10 bases. With V trimmed by 5 bases and J by 7 bases, 9 bases remained unmatched. The CDR3 consists of 15 residues. The germline V gene has CDR1 SGHRS and CDR2 YFSETQ. CDR3 loop: CASRGALAGYNEQFF. The CDR3 DNA follows: TGCGCCAGCAGAGGGGCACTAGCGGGATATAATGAGCAGTTCTTC.

This chain connects TRBV5-5 to TRBJ1-1; possible D gene TRBD1, 5 bases. Germline CDR1 is SGHKS and CDR2 is YYEKEE (reference sequence). V was cut by 0 bases and J by 7 bases, with 13 bases left in between. This CDR3 region has 14 residues. This CDR3 reads CASSLEGAGGEAFF. For the CDR3, the DNA is TGTGCCAGCAGCTTGGAAGGGGCTGGTGGTGAAGCTTTCTTT.

This clone was detected only once. As DNA, the CDR3 is TGTGCCAGCTCACCCGGGGTAGTCGGCACAGATACGCAGTATTTT. As protein: CASSPGVVGTDTQYF. The rearrangement uses TRBV18 and TRBJ2-3; possibly TRBD2 for D (5 bases). Trimming pared 3 bases from V and 1 base from J, leaving 11 bases between. The CDR3 totals 15 residues. Germline values: CDR1 KGHSH, CDR2 LQKENI.

This clone was recorded once. The V gene is TRBV5-6, the J gene TRBJ2-1, with a tentative D call TRBD2 (7 bases). Germline V gives CDR1 SGHDT, CDR2 YYEEEE. This CDR3 contains 17 residues. The germline V and J ends were trimmed by 0 bases and 8 bases, with 21 bases remaining between them. The CDR3 spells CASSLARGGGRSHEQFF. The DNA for the CDR3 is TGTGCCAGCAGCTTGGCCAGGGGAGGGGGACGGTCCCATGAGCAGTTCTTC.

For the CDR3, the DNA is TGCGCCACCAAGTCCGCCGGGCACACCGGGGAGCTGTTTTTT. Translation: CATKSAGHTGELFF. The chain joins TRBV5-1 to TRBJ2-2; D unclear. Germline V lookup: CDR1 SGHRS, CDR2 YFSETQ. V shed 9 bases and J shed 3 bases, with 15 bases lying between them. The CDR3 totals 14 residues.

In the case of this clone: The junction does not match germline at one end; this may be a read error. V is TRBV11-2 and J is TRBJ2-1; D possibly corresponds to TRBD2 (7 bases). Germline-derived CDR1 and CDR2 are SGHAT and FQNNGV. The CDR3 contains 17 residues. CDR3 bases: TGTGCCAGCAGCTTAAGGGGGGCGGGAGCCTCCCACAATGAGCAGTTCTTC. It translates to CASSLRGAGASHNEQFF.

This rearrangement joins TRBV9 to TRBJ2-6; 12 bases agree with TRBD1. V was pared by 6 bases and J by 2 bases, with 15 bases of the junction left unmatched. CDR3 size: 20 residues. Germline V gene sequence: CDR1 SGDLS, CDR2 YYNGEE. The CDR3 region is CASTMSGLRDRGPGANVLTF. In nucleotides, the CDR3 is TGTGCCAGCACCATGTCGGGTCTGAGGGACAGGGGGCCTGGGGCCAACGTCCTGACTTTC.

This clone was recorded a few times. This sequence joins TRBV11-1 and TRBJ2-1, with D hard to call. Between the trimmed V and J ends, which lost 3 bases and 13 bases, there was a span of 10 bases. The V gene's germline CDR1 is SGHAT and CDR2 FQDESV (reference sequence). The CDR3 runs to 11 residues. The CDR3 nucleotides are TGTGCCAGCAGCTTCGATTTAGATCAGTTCTTC. This translates into CASSFDLDQFF. The whole variable domain, remainder taken from reference TRBV11-1 and TRBJ2-1, is EAEVAQSPRYKITEKSQAVAFWCDPISGHATLYWYRQILGQGPELLVQFQDESVVDDSQLPKDRFSAERLKGVDSTLKIQPAELGDSAMYLCASSFDLDQFFGPGTRLTVL.

The rearrangement links TRBV5-4 to TRBJ1-2; TRBD1 might be the D (5 bases). Germline CDR1 reads SGHNT; CDR2 reads YYREEE (reference sequence). The CDR3 loop spans 14 amino acids. The V and J ends lost 0 bases and 4 bases respectively, with 10 bases between them. CDR3 amino acids: CASSLARERYGYTF. In DNA, the CDR3 is TGTGCCAGCAGCTTGGCCAGGGAGCGCTATGGCTACACCTTC.

This clone was recorded a few times. This sequence joins TRBV6-6 and TRBJ2-1; tentative D call: TRBD2 (5 bases). The germline gives CDR1 MNHNY, CDR2 SVGAGI (reference sequence). This CDR3 region has 16 residues. Trimming took 0 bases from V and 6 from J, leaving 15 bases between them. The CDR3 reads CASSYSADLGLNEQFF. In DNA form, the CDR3 reads TGTGCCAGCAGTTACTCAGCGGACCTAGGGCTCAATGAGCAGTTCTTC.

The chain joins TRBV2 to TRBJ2-5, with 7 bases fitting TRBD1. V was clipped by 6 bases and J by 2 bases; unmatched bases: 9. The CDR3 spans 15 residues. Germline V gives CDR1 SNHLY, CDR2 FYNNEI. The CDR3: CASRWTGAPQETQYF. The CDR3 nucleotides read TGTGCCAGCAGATGGACAGGAGCCCCTCAAGAGACCCAGTACTTC.

The count of this clone is one. The genes are TRBV28 and TRBJ2-2; 13 bases match TRBD2. The CDR3 is made up of 16 amino acids. Germline V gene lookup returns CDR1 MDHEN and CDR2 SYDVKM. Trimming took 6 bases from V and 5 from J; bases not matched to a gene: 6. CDR3 DNA sequence: TGTGCCAGCAGCGGACTAGCGGGAGTTGGGACCGGGGAGCTGTTTTTT. Its protein is CASSGLAGVGTGELFF.

This sequence joins TRBV28 and TRBJ1-4; D might be TRBD1 (5 bases). The CDR3 extends over 16 amino acids. Germline V gives CDR1 MDHEN, CDR2 SYDVKM. V was clipped by 3 bases and J by 6 bases, with 17 bases between them. Here the CDR3 DNA reads TGTGCCAGCAGTTTTACAGGATTGGTAAAGGATGAAAAACTGTTTTTT. Encoded protein: CASSFTGLVKDEKLFF.

This clone was observed a single time. V and J are TRBV6-6 and TRBJ1-2, with no clear D. V was trimmed by 8 bases and J by 2 bases, leaving 12 bases between them. From germline, CDR1 is MNHNY and CDR2 SVGAGI (reference sequence). There are 13 residues in the CDR3. The CDR3 region has the DNA TGTGCCAGCTACGAAGGAGGAAACTATGGCTACACCTTC. Protein sequence: CASYEGGNYGYTF.

This clone was detected only a few times. The chain is built from TRBV2 and TRBJ1-5; 8 bases map to TRBD1. The germline V gene has CDR1 SNHLY and CDR2 FYNNEI. This CDR3 comprises 15 residues. With V trimmed by 4 bases and J by 6 bases, 8 bases remained unmatched. The CDR3 DNA follows: TGTGCCAGCAGTGGAACGGCAGGGGGCAGTCAGCCCCAGCATTTT. Translated: CASSGTAGGSQPQHF.

This sequence joins TRBV11-2 and TRBJ2-3, with D uncertain. The V gene's germline CDR1 is SGHAT and CDR2 FQNNGV. Trimming stripped 2 bases from V and 2 bases from J, with 8 bases between. The CDR3 has 14 amino acids. The CDR3, as DNA: TGTGCCAGCAGCTTAAACCCTTTCACAGATACGCAGTATTTT. Its protein is CASSLNPFTDTQYF.

This sequence joins TRBV28 and TRBJ2-1; no firm D call. V lost 5 bases and J 0 bases, leaving 8 bases between the germline ends. This CDR3 comprises 14 residues. Germline CDR1 MDHEN, CDR2 SYDVKM. The CDR3 nucleotides read TGTGCCAGCAGTCTCCCGAGCTCCTACAATGAGCAGTTCTTC. This gives the protein CASSLPSSYNEQFF.

The gene calls are TRBV11-2 and TRBJ1-4; D not certain. From germline, CDR1 is SGHAT and CDR2 FQNNGV. V lost 5 bases and J lost 4, with 5 bases in between. The CDR3 has 12 residues. Here the CDR3 reads CASSGRNEKLFF. The CDR3, as DNA: TGTGCCAGCAGCGGGCGTAATGAAAAACTGTTTTTT.

CDR3 DNA sequence: TGTGCCAGCAGCTTATCACAAGCCGGGAAACCCTACGAGCAGTACTTC. Its protein is CASSLSQAGKPYEQYF. This chain connects TRBV13 to TRBJ2-7, with D possibly being TRBD2 (5 bases). Trimming removed 2 bases at V and 2 bases at J, with 16 bases between. The CDR3 is made up of 16 amino acids. CDR1 and CDR2 (germline): PRHDT, FYEKMQ (reference sequence).